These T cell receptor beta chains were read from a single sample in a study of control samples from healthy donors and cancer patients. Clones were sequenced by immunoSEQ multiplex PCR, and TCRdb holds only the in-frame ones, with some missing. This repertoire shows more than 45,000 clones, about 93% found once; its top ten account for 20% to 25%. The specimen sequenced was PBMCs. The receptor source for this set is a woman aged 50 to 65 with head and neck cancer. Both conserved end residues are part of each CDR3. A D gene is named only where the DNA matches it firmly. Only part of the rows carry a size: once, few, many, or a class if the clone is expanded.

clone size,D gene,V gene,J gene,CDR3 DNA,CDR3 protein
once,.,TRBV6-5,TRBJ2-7,TGTGCCGCGACAGGTACCTACGAGCAGTACTTC,CAATGTYEQYF
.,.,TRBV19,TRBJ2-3,TGTGCCAGTAGTTTCTCGGCGGGGACAGATACGCAGTATTTT,CASSFSAGTDTQYF
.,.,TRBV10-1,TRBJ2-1,TGCGCCAGCAGTGAGTCGAGGTCAGGGAGGAATGAGCAGTTCTTC,CASSESRSGRNEQFF
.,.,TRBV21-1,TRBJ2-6,TGTGCCAGCAGCAAAGCGCTCGGAGCAGCCCACTCTGGGGCCAACGTCCTGACTTTC,CASSKALGAAHSGANVLTF
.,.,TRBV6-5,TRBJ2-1,TGTGCCAGCGGGGGCAATGAGCAGTTCTTC,CASGGNEQFF
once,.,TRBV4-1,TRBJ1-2,TGCGCCAGCAGCCAGCCGGGGGGACGATTCTATGGCTACACCTTC,CASSQPGGRFYGYTF
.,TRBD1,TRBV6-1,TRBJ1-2,TGTGCCAGCAGTGAAAGTAACAGGGGGTATGGCTACACCTTC,CASSESNRGYGYTF
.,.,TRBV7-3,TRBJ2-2,TGTGCCAGCAGCGCCCGAACCGGGAGTGGAGGGGAGCTGTTTTTT,CASSARTGSGGELFF
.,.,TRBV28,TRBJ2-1,TGTGCCAGCAGTTTATTTCAGGGGTTATCCAATGAGCAGTTCTTC,CASSLFQGLSNEQFF
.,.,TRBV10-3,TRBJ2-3,TGTGCCATCAGCGACGGACAGACCACAGATACGCAGTATTTT,CAISDGQTTDTQYF
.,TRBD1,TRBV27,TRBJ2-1,TGTGCCAGCAGTTTTACCGGGACAGGGGACAATGAGCAGTTCTTC,CASSFTGTGDNEQFF
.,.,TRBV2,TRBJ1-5,TGTGCCAGCAGTGTGGGGGAGGCGGGTCAGCCCCAGCATTTT,CASSVGEAGQPQHF
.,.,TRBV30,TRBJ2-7,TGTGCCTGGAACCCGTCCCGCCGGAGCGAGCAGTACTTC,CAWNPSRRSEQYF
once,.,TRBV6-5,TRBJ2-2,TGTGCCAGCAGTCCCCCGGCAGGGAACACCGGGGAGCTGTTTTTT,CASSPPAGNTGELFF
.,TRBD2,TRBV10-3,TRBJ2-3,TGTGCCATCAGTGGTAGCGGGCGCACAGATACGCAGTATTTT,CAISGSGRTDTQYF
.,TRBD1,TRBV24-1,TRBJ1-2,TGTGCCACCAGTGACTCCCGACAGGGAACTAACTATGGCTACACCTTC,CATSDSRQGTNYGYTF
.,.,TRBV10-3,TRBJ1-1,TGTGCCATCAGTGAGTCCCCCGGGAACACTGAAGCTTTCTTT,CAISESPGNTEAFF
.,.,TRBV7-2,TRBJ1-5,TGTGCCAGCAGCTTCGTAGGGACCCCGAATCAGCCCCAGCATTTT,CASSFVGTPNQPQHF
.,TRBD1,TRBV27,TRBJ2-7,TGTGCCAGCAGTCTACGGGGGACAGGGGGCTACGAGCAGTACTTC,CASSLRGTGGYEQYF
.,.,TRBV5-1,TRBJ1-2,TGCGCCAGCAGCTTGGCCGGGCACCAAGGGGATGGCTACACCTTC,CASSLAGHQGDGYTF
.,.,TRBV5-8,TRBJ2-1,TGTGCCAGCAGCCTAGGGCTAGCGAGAAATGAGCAGTTCTTC,CASSLGLARNEQFF
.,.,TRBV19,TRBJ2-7,TGTGCCAGTAGTGTAGGTGGGAACTCCTACGAGCAGTACTTC,CASSVGGNSYEQYF
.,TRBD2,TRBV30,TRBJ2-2,TGTGCCTGGAGTTCAAGCGGGAGGACCGGGGAGCTGTTTTTT,CAWSSSGRTGELFF
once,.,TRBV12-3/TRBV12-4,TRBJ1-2,TGTGCCAGCAGTTTTGGCTCGAACTATGGCTACACCTTC,CASSFGSNYGYTF
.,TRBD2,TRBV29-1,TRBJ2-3,TGCAGCGTTGAATCGAATCCTAGCGGGAAATATAGCACAGATACGCAGTATTTT,CSVESNPSGKYSTDTQYF
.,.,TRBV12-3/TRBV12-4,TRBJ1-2,TGTGCCAGCTCTTTAGGGACCTTCTATGGCTACACCTTC,CASSLGTFYGYTF
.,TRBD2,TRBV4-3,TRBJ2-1,TGCGCCAGCAGCCAAGATCGGGGGACTAGCGGGAGAGGAAATGAGCAGTTCTTC,CASSQDRGTSGRGNEQFF
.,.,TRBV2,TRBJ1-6,TGTGCCAGCTTGAGGAGCTCCTATAATTCACCCCTCCACTTT,CASLRSSYNSPLHF
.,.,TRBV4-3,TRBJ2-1,TGCGCCAGCAGCCAAGATAGCGAGAACTCCTACAATGAGCAGTTCTTC,CASSQDSENSYNEQFF
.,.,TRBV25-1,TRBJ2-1,TGTGCCAGCAGTGAATTGTTAGGGCTCCCCTATGAGCAGTTCTTC,CASSELLGLPYEQFF
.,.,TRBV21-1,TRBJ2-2,TGTGCCAGCAGCAAACCGGGACAGGGGGCGAGAACCGGGGAGCTGTTTTTT,CASSKPGQGARTGELFF